A single sample gave rise to the 27 T cell receptor beta chains below, sequenced in a study of blood T cells in healthy people across ages. A second PCR, run for about 7 to 12 cycles, used a sample-barcoded 5' primer plus a J-beta primer mix. TCRdb reprocessed the 5' RACE reads via MiXCR and lists one record per CDR3 protein. Of hundreds of thousands of distinct CDR3 sequences listed, around 46% are singletons. Material for sequencing was blood. Receptors originate from a man aged 30 to 45 in good health.

This clonotype has just one count. The chain links TRBV24-1 to TRBJ2-1; 8 positions match TRBD1. CDR3 length: 19 amino acids. The junction had 16 bases not matched to a gene; V was cut back by 4 bases and J by 3 bases. The V gene's germline CDR1 is KGHDR and CDR2 SFDVKD. The CDR3: CATSESTGGRPLGYNEQFF. In DNA form, the CDR3 reads TGTGCCACCAGTGAGTCCACAGGGGGAAGACCGTTGGGCTACAATGAGCAGTTCTTC.

The V call is TRBV7-9, the J call TRBJ2-1; a possible D gene is TRBD2 (5 bases). V was trimmed by 3 bases and J by 10 bases, leaving 19 bases between them. Germline assignment: CDR1 SEHNR and CDR2 FQNEAQ (reference sequence). The CDR3 spans 15 residues. The CDR3 nucleotides read TGTGCCAGCAGCTTCGGCAACCCCTCTGAGGGCGAGCAGTTCTTC. Its protein is CASSFGNPSEGEQFF.

In its sample, this clonotype was seen a few times. The rearrangement joins TRBV6-1 to TRBJ2-7; 7 bases are shared with TRBD1. Germline V lookup: CDR1 MNHNS, CDR2 SASEGT. V gave up 3 bases and J gave up 2 bases; unmatched junction bases: 7. The CDR3 covers 15 residues. The CDR3 region has the DNA TGTGCCAGCAGTGAGTCGACAGGGTCCCCCTACGAGCAGTACTTC. Its protein product is CASSESTGSPYEQYF.

This clonotype was observed a few times. The chain joins TRBV15 to TRBJ2-5, with no clear D. CDR1 is LNHNV and CDR2 is YYDKDF in the germline V gene (reference sequence). The CDR3 sequence is 14 residues long. The V and J ends lost 1 base and 0 bases respectively, with 6 bases between them. Here the CDR3 DNA reads TGTGCCACCAGCAGAGTTAGGGACCAAGAGACCCAGTACTTC. This encodes CATSRVRDQETQYF.

This clonotype occurred many times. The chain recombines TRBV24-1 with TRBJ2-3; D perhaps matches TRBD2 (7 bases). The V and J ends lost 1 base and 0 bases respectively, with 10 bases between them. CDR1 and CDR2 from the germline V gene are KGHDR and SFDVKD. The CDR3 runs 16 residues. In DNA form, the CDR3 reads TGTGCCACCAGTGATTTAAGCGGGACAAGCACAGATACGCAGTATTTT. Its translation: CATSDLSGTSTDTQYF.

The V gene is TRBV20-1, the J gene TRBJ2-3; D may be TRBD1 or TRBD2 (5 bases each). CDR3 length: 14 amino acids. Germline CDR1 is DFQATT and CDR2 is SNEGSKA (reference sequence). V lost 0 bases, J lost 2 bases, and 9 bases lay in between. CDR3: CSARDYGATDTQYF. DNA of the CDR3: TGCAGTGCTAGAGATTACGGGGCCACAGATACGCAGTATTTT.

The chain couples TRBV7-9 to TRBJ2-1; tentative D call: TRBD2 (5 bases). Germline V gene sequence: CDR1 SEHNR, CDR2 FQNEAQ (reference sequence). With 4 bases removed from V and 6 bases from J, the gap between germline ends came to 16 bases. This CDR3 is built from 15 residues. The CDR3 sequence is CASSSPDSRGNEQFF. The CDR3, as DNA: TGTGCCAGCAGCTCCCCGGACTCTCGCGGCAATGAGCAGTTCTTC.

The chain recombines TRBV20-1 with TRBJ1-4; D is unresolved. This CDR3 contains 13 residues. The V end lost 3 bases, the J end lost 8 bases, and 13 bases lay between the germline ends. CDR1 is DFQATT and CDR2 is SNEGSKA in the germline V gene (reference sequence). CDR3 coding DNA: TGCAGTGCTAGGGGTCAGACGGAGGAAAAACTGTTTTTT. Amino acid sequence: CSARGQTEEKLFF.

V usage is TRBV4-2 and J usage is TRBJ2-1, with 11 bases matching TRBD2. Looked up from germline, CDR1 is LGHNA and CDR2 is YNFKEQ. This CDR3 has 17 amino acids. V gave up 0 bases and J gave up 6 bases; unmatched junction bases: 7. The CDR3 nucleotides read TGTGCCAGCAGCCAAGATCCCGCTAGCGGGGGGCCCAATGAGCAGTTCTTC. Translating it yields CASSQDPASGGPNEQFF.

This clonotype was observed a handful of times. Here the CDR3 reads CASTGDSRPYEQYF. CDR3 sequence (DNA): TGTGCCAGCACCGGGGACTCACGTCCCTACGAGCAGTACTTC. This chain connects TRBV27 to TRBJ2-7; possibly TRBD2 for D (6 bases). V shed 7 bases and J shed 2 bases, with 15 bases lying between them. The CDR3 loop spans 14 amino acids. Per germline, CDR1 MNHEY and CDR2 SMNVEV (reference sequence).

This rearrangement joins TRBV5-1 to TRBJ2-1, with unresolved D. The CDR3 runs to 15 residues. Germline-derived CDR1 and CDR2 are SGHRS and YFSETQ. With 0 bases removed from V and 9 bases from J, the gap between germline ends came to 16 bases. The CDR3 here is CASSLVVTENIEQFF. The CDR3 bases are TGCGCCAGCAGCTTGGTTGTGACTGAGAACATTGAGCAGTTCTTC.

The V and J genes are TRBV4-1 and TRBJ1-5, with a tentative D call TRBD1 (6 bases). V shed 3 bases and J shed 6 bases, with 9 bases lying between them. The CDR3 is 13 amino acids. Germline V CDR1 and CDR2: MGHRA, YSYEKL. The CDR3 loop reads CASSHQTGQPQHF. The CDR3 DNA follows: TGCGCCAGCAGCCACCAGACAGGTCAGCCCCAGCATTTT.

In this sample, this clonotype turned up a few times. The rearrangement joins TRBV24-1 to TRBJ2-3, with TRBD1 identical over 8 bases. The ends lost 4 bases at V and 9 bases at J; junction bases unmatched: 11. Germline V gives CDR1 KGHDR, CDR2 SFDVKD. This CDR3 spans 15 amino acids. CDR3 region: CATSDSRQGTGTQYF. DNA for the CDR3: TGTGCCACCAGTGACTCCCGACAGGGGACGGGAACGCAGTATTTT.

In its sample, this clonotype was seen a few times. The rearrangement uses TRBV9 and TRBJ1-6; no definite D call. The CDR3 length is 14 residues. CDR1 is SGDLS and CDR2 is YYNGEE in the germline V gene. The V gene lost 4 bases and the J gene lost 6 bases, with 11 bases spanning the gap. This CDR3 is CASSSREGNSPLHF. Here the CDR3 DNA reads TGTGCCAGCAGCTCAAGGGAAGGTAATTCACCCCTCCACTTT.

This clonotype occurred a few times. V is TRBV7-2 and J is TRBJ1-5; 10 positions match TRBD1. From germline, CDR1 is SGHTA and CDR2 FQGNSA. J gave up 2 bases and V 2 bases, and 3 bases lay outside the gene matches. CDR3 size: 16 residues. Written as DNA, the CDR3 is TGTGCCAGCAGCTTAATGGGGACAGGGGGCAATCAGCCCCAGCATTTT. Protein: CASSLMGTGGNQPQHF.

This clonotype was picked up a small number of times. The CDR3 DNA sequence: TGTGCCAGCAGCTTAAAGGGCAATGAGCAGTTCTTC. Its translation is CASSLKGNEQFF. This rearrangement joins TRBV7-3 to TRBJ2-1; D is unresolved. In germline, CDR1 is SGHTA, CDR2 FQGTGA. Trimming took 1 base from V and 6 from J, leaving 4 bases between them. The CDR3 runs 12 residues.

The CDR3 nucleotides are TGTGCCAGCAGCTTAACGGGACAATACTATGGCTACACCTTC. Translation: CASSLTGQYYGYTF. V is TRBV7-9 and J is TRBJ1-2; D possibly corresponds to TRBD1 (6 bases). This CDR3 spans 14 amino acids. Trimming removed 2 bases from V and 3 bases from J, with 10 bases in between. Germline CDR1 SEHNR, CDR2 FQNEAQ (reference sequence).

There are a few counts of this clonotype. V gene TRBV6-1 combines with J gene TRBJ2-5; possibly TRBD1 for D (5 bases). Germline V CDR1 and CDR2: MNHNS, SASEGT. Trimming removed 2 bases from V and 5 bases from J, with 9 bases in between. The CDR3 consists of 13 residues. CDR3 region: CASSERGAETQYF. The CDR3 coding sequence is TGTGCCAGCAGTGAAAGGGGCGCGGAGACCCAGTACTTC.

This clonotype turned up a few times. The V call is TRBV27, the J call TRBJ2-7; no firm D call. Trimming took off 4 bases at V and 2 bases at J, with 12 bases between the two ends. The CDR3 spans 14 residues. Germline V gene data show CDR1 as MNHEY and CDR2 as SMNVEV (reference sequence). The CDR3 bases are TGTGCCAGCAGTTCCCCTCTTTATGCCTACGAGCAGTACTTC. Translated, it gives CASSSPLYAYEQYF.

This clonotype was found a few times. The V gene is TRBV27, the J gene TRBJ2-7; 8 bases line up with TRBD1. The CDR3 totals 14 residues. V gave up 10 bases and J gave up 3 bases; unmatched junction bases: 11. Germline CDR1 is MNHEY and CDR2 is SMNVEV (reference sequence). The CDR3 DNA is TGTGCCATCCCGACAAGAGACAGGGGCTACGAGCAGTACTTC. It encodes CAIPTRDRGYEQYF.

The chain carries TRBV7-8 and TRBJ2-2; D is perhaps TRBD1 (6 bases). This CDR3 contains 16 residues. Trimming took 0 bases from V and 6 from J, leaving 14 bases between them. The germline gives CDR1 SGHVS, CDR2 FQNEAQ. This CDR3 reads CASSLAIGGQAGELFF. As DNA, the CDR3 is TGTGCCAGCAGCTTAGCGATTGGGGGCCAGGCCGGGGAGCTGTTTTTT.

The J gene is TRBJ2-7, the V gene TRBV20-1; 9 nucleotides match TRBD1. The germline V gene encodes CDR1 DFQATT and CDR2 SNEGSKA (reference sequence). V lost 6 bases and J lost 3; bases outside the gene matches: 9. The CDR3 spans 14 residues. CDR3 DNA sequence: TGCAGTGCCGAGGCGGGACAGGGCTTCTACGAGCAGTACTTC. Its protein is CSAEAGQGFYEQYF.

The chain is built from TRBV5-1 and TRBJ2-1; TRBD2 might be the D (6 bases). Germline V CDR1 and CDR2: SGHRS, YFSETQ. The CDR3 is made up of 15 amino acids. Trimming took 2 bases from V and 5 from J, leaving 14 bases between them. This CDR3 is CASSFGEVLHNEQFF. The CDR3, as DNA: TGCGCCAGCAGCTTCGGGGAGGTCCTACACAATGAGCAGTTCTTC.

The chain joins TRBV11-2 to TRBJ2-5, with D unclear. This CDR3 comprises 15 residues. Looked up from germline, CDR1 is SGHAT and CDR2 is FQNNGV. Trimming removed 1 base at V and 0 bases at J, with 9 bases between. The CDR3 sequence: CASSLARSNQETQYF. The CDR3 nucleotides read TGTGCCAGCAGCTTAGCTCGCAGTAACCAAGAGACCCAGTACTTC.

This chain uses TRBV4-1 with TRBJ2-3; 12 bases agree with TRBD2. Per the germline V gene, CDR1 is MGHRA and CDR2 is YSYEKL. This CDR3 is 18 amino acids long. Unmatched junction bases numbered 9, after V lost 0 bases and J lost 5 bases. The CDR3 region is CASSQEWASGGVLDTQYF. The CDR3 nucleotides read TGCGCCAGCAGCCAAGAATGGGCTAGCGGGGGGGTGTTAGATACGCAGTATTTT.

The V gene is TRBV25-1, the J gene TRBJ2-7, with a weak D call TRBD2 (6 bases). The V end lost 3 bases, the J end lost 2 bases, and 11 bases lay between the germline ends. This CDR3 spans 14 amino acids. Germline CDR1 reads MGHDK; CDR2 reads SYGVNS. The CDR3, as DNA: TGTGCCAGCAGTGACCGCGGGATCCCCTACGAGCAGTACTTC. Residues: CASSDRGIPYEQYF.

CDR3 sequence (DNA): TGTGCCAGCAGCTGGACTGGGGAAAAACTGTTTTTT. Encoded protein: CASSWTGEKLFF. The chain joins TRBV7-2 to TRBJ1-4; D is unresolved. The germline V gene has CDR1 SGHTA and CDR2 FQGNSA. The CDR3 is made up of 12 amino acids. V gave up 4 bases and J gave up 8 bases, with 8 bases separating them.